A selection of T cell receptor beta chains follows, all from one sample in a study of OX40 agonist ivuxolimab in advanced cancers. Sequencing used immunoSEQ multiplex PCR; TCRdb keeps in-frame clones, though not all of them. The table shows about 50,000 clones, with over 80% occurring only once. Specimen: CD4+ or CD8+ T cells sorted from blood, collected in a trial of the OX40 agonist ivuxolimab. The receptors derive from an adult with an advanced solid tumor such as melanoma, head and neck, liver or kidney cancer. Each CDR3 is given with its conserved first and last residue. Fields, in order: D gene, J gene, clone size, V gene, CDR3 protein, CDR3 DNA. A D gene is named only where the DNA matches it firmly. Rows may omit the clone size; those that give it use once, few, many or a size class.

d_call: NA
j_call: TRBJ2-7
clone_size: NA
v_call: TRBV5-1
cdr3_aa: CASSLVRGPAYEQYF
cdr3_nt: TGCGCCAGCAGCTTGGTCCGGGGTCCCGCCTACGAGCAGTACTTC

d_call: NA
j_call: TRBJ1-1
clone_size: NA
v_call: TRBV5-6
cdr3_aa: CASSGKFTPLAFRAFF
cdr3_nt: TGTGCCAGCAGCGGTAAATTTACGCCGTTGGCATTTCGAGCTTTCTTT

d_call: NA
j_call: TRBJ1-1
clone_size: NA
v_call: TRBV30
cdr3_aa: CAWTQRGSALNTEAFF
cdr3_nt: TGTGCCTGGACTCAACGGGGCTCGGCCCTGAACACTGAAGCTTTCTTT

d_call: NA
j_call: TRBJ1-6
clone_size: few
v_call: TRBV5-6
cdr3_aa: CASRSRGGSPLHF
cdr3_nt: TGTGCCAGCAGGTCGAGGGGTGGGTCACCCCTCCACTTT

d_call: NA
j_call: TRBJ2-5
clone_size: NA
v_call: TRBV6-5
cdr3_aa: CASSRPQVPQETQYF
cdr3_nt: TGTGCCAGCAGCCGCCCACAGGTTCCCCAAGAGACCCAGTACTTC

d_call: TRBD1
j_call: TRBJ2-7
clone_size: NA
v_call: TRBV19
cdr3_aa: CASSQSMGQPTPYEQYF
cdr3_nt: TGTGCCAGTAGCCAATCCATGGGACAGCCGACTCCCTACGAGCAGTACTTC

d_call: TRBD2
j_call: TRBJ2-2
clone_size: NA
v_call: TRBV7-2
cdr3_aa: CASSITSGNGELFF
cdr3_nt: TGTGCCAGCAGCATAACTAGCGGTAACGGGGAGCTGTTTTTT

d_call: NA
j_call: TRBJ1-6
clone_size: NA
v_call: TRBV13
cdr3_aa: CASSLQSSYNSPLHF
cdr3_nt: TGTGCCAGCAGCTTACAGAGCTCCTATAATTCACCCCTCCACTTT

d_call: NA
j_call: TRBJ2-3
clone_size: once
v_call: TRBV30
cdr3_aa: CAWETGSTDTQYF
cdr3_nt: TGTGCCTGGGAAACAGGGTCCACAGATACGCAGTATTTT

d_call: TRBD1
j_call: TRBJ2-1
clone_size: NA
v_call: TRBV5-1
cdr3_aa: CASSQGQFSIEQFF
cdr3_nt: TGCGCCAGCAGTCAGGGACAGTTTTCCATAGAGCAGTTCTTC

d_call: NA
j_call: TRBJ2-3
clone_size: NA
v_call: TRBV28
cdr3_aa: CASRTHSTADTQYF
cdr3_nt: TGTGCCAGTCGGACGCACTCCACGGCAGATACGCAGTATTTT

d_call: NA
j_call: TRBJ1-5
clone_size: few
v_call: TRBV4-1
cdr3_aa: CASSQDQLGQPQHF
cdr3_nt: TGCGCCAGCAGCCAAGATCAGTTAGGTCAGCCCCAGCATTTT

d_call: NA
j_call: TRBJ2-2
clone_size: NA
v_call: TRBV6-6
cdr3_aa: CASSWDPAGELFF
cdr3_nt: TGTGCCAGCAGCTGGGACCCAGCCGGGGAGCTGTTTTTT

d_call: NA
j_call: TRBJ2-1
clone_size: NA
v_call: TRBV6-5
cdr3_aa: CASTAEQFF
cdr3_nt: TGTGCCAGCACCGCTGAGCAGTTCTTC

d_call: TRBD1
j_call: TRBJ1-2
clone_size: NA
v_call: TRBV5-1
cdr3_aa: CASSRDREGYGYTF
cdr3_nt: TGCGCCAGCAGCCGGGACAGGGAAGGCTATGGCTACACCTTC

d_call: NA
j_call: TRBJ1-6
clone_size: NA
v_call: TRBV30
cdr3_aa: CAWNESPSSPLHF
cdr3_nt: TGTGCCTGGAATGAAAGTCCCAGTTCACCCCTCCACTTT

d_call: NA
j_call: TRBJ2-5
clone_size: NA
v_call: TRBV6-5
cdr3_aa: CASSYSRETQETQYF
cdr3_nt: TGTGCCAGCAGTTACTCGAGGGAGACTCAAGAGACCCAGTACTTC

d_call: NA
j_call: TRBJ2-5
clone_size: NA
v_call: TRBV7-7
cdr3_aa: CASSLASEGETQYF
cdr3_nt: TGTGCTAGCAGCCTAGCTTCAGAGGGGGAGACCCAGTACTTC

d_call: TRBD2
j_call: TRBJ2-5
clone_size: once
v_call: TRBV19
cdr3_aa: CASSIDPSGGQETQYF
cdr3_nt: TGTGCCAGTAGTATAGATCCTAGCGGGGGTCAAGAGACCCAGTACTTC

d_call: NA
j_call: TRBJ1-2
clone_size: NA
v_call: TRBV2
cdr3_aa: CASIPPRTNYGYTF
cdr3_nt: TGTGCCAGCATTCCACCACGGACAAACTATGGCTACACCTTC

d_call: TRBD1
j_call: TRBJ1-6
clone_size: NA
v_call: TRBV6-5
cdr3_aa: CASSFNPGTGGSPLHF
cdr3_nt: TGTGCCAGCAGTTTCAATCCCGGGACAGGGGGTTCACCCCTCCACTTT

d_call: NA
j_call: TRBJ2-1
clone_size: NA
v_call: TRBV11-2
cdr3_aa: CASSLDRGVDEQFF
cdr3_nt: TGTGCCAGCAGCTTAGACCGGGGAGTGGATGAGCAGTTCTTC

d_call: NA
j_call: TRBJ1-5
clone_size: NA
v_call: TRBV5-1
cdr3_aa: CASSLGYENQPQHF
cdr3_nt: TGCGCCAGCAGCTTGGGCTATGAGAATCAGCCCCAGCATTTT

d_call: TRBD1
j_call: TRBJ1-5
clone_size: NA
v_call: TRBV7-6
cdr3_aa: CASSKRQGGPQHF
cdr3_nt: TGTGCCAGCAGCAAACGACAGGGAGGGCCCCAGCATTTT

d_call: NA
j_call: TRBJ1-2
clone_size: NA
v_call: TRBV29-1
cdr3_aa: CSVRQASNYGYTF
cdr3_nt: TGCAGCGTCAGACAGGCCTCTAACTATGGCTACACCTTC

d_call: TRBD1
j_call: TRBJ2-3
clone_size: NA
v_call: TRBV29-1
cdr3_aa: CSGDRGLMDTQYF
cdr3_nt: TGCAGCGGGGACAGGGGGCTAATGGATACGCAGTATTTT

d_call: NA
j_call: TRBJ1-5
clone_size: NA
v_call: TRBV18
cdr3_aa: CASSPVSNQPQHF
cdr3_nt: TGTGCCAGCTCACCAGTCAGCAATCAGCCCCAGCATTTT

d_call: TRBD1
j_call: TRBJ2-5
clone_size: NA
v_call: TRBV18
cdr3_aa: CASSQTGGRETQYF
cdr3_nt: TGTGCCAGCTCACAGACAGGGGGCAGGGAGACCCAGTACTTC

d_call: NA
j_call: TRBJ2-1
clone_size: NA
v_call: TRBV7-2
cdr3_aa: CASSAESEQFF
cdr3_nt: TGTGCCAGCAGCGCAGAGTCTGAGCAGTTCTTC

d_call: NA
j_call: TRBJ2-1
clone_size: NA
v_call: TRBV6-1
cdr3_aa: CASSGVGGNNEQFF
cdr3_nt: TGTGCCAGCAGTGGGGTTGGGGGAAACAATGAGCAGTTCTTC

d_call: NA
j_call: TRBJ1-6
clone_size: NA
v_call: TRBV28
cdr3_aa: CASSLQHSPLHF
cdr3_nt: TGTGCCAGCAGTTTGCAACACTCACCCCTCCACTTT

d_call: TRBD2
j_call: TRBJ2-7
clone_size: once
v_call: TRBV5-5
cdr3_aa: CASSLSGGSYEQYF
cdr3_nt: TGTGCCAGCAGCTTAAGCGGGGGGTCCTACGAGCAGTACTTC

d_call: NA
j_call: TRBJ1-1
clone_size: NA
v_call: TRBV6-1
cdr3_aa: CASSPDHTEAFF
cdr3_nt: TGTGCCAGCAGCCCGGACCACACTGAAGCTTTCTTT

d_call: TRBD2
j_call: TRBJ2-3
clone_size: NA
v_call: TRBV5-1
cdr3_aa: CASSRGLAGGITDTQYF
cdr3_nt: TGCGCCAGCAGCAGGGGACTAGCGGGGGGAATCACAGATACGCAGTATTTT

d_call: TRBD1
j_call: TRBJ2-3
clone_size: NA
v_call: TRBV5-4
cdr3_aa: CASSPTGDGKDTQYF
cdr3_nt: TGTGCCAGCAGCCCAACAGGGGACGGTAAAGATACGCAGTATTTT

d_call: NA
j_call: TRBJ2-3
clone_size: NA
v_call: TRBV5-1
cdr3_aa: CASSLDQEDTQYF
cdr3_nt: TGCGCCAGCAGCTTGGACCAAGAAGATACGCAGTATTTT

d_call: TRBD1
j_call: TRBJ1-1
clone_size: NA
v_call: TRBV19
cdr3_aa: CASSARQGGETEAFF
cdr3_nt: TGTGCCAGTAGTGCCAGACAGGGCGGGGAGACTGAAGCTTTCTTT

d_call: NA
j_call: TRBJ1-1
clone_size: NA
v_call: TRBV11-2
cdr3_aa: CASSTRSDTEAFF
cdr3_nt: TGTGCCAGCAGCACCAGGTCGGACACTGAAGCTTTCTTT

d_call: NA
j_call: TRBJ2-3
clone_size: NA
v_call: TRBV6-4
cdr3_aa: CASSDGGADTQYF
cdr3_nt: TGTGCCAGCAGTGACGGAGGGGCAGATACGCAGTACTTT

d_call: TRBD1
j_call: TRBJ1-5
clone_size: NA
v_call: TRBV7-2
cdr3_aa: CASSTNTGGRQPQHF
cdr3_nt: TGTGCCAGCAGCACGAACACAGGGGGAAGGCAGCCCCAGCATTTT

d_call: NA
j_call: TRBJ2-5
clone_size: NA
v_call: TRBV11-1
cdr3_aa: CASSPHQGQETQYF
cdr3_nt: TGTGCCAGCAGCCCTCACCAGGGTCAAGAGACCCAGTACTTC

d_call: NA
j_call: TRBJ1-5
clone_size: NA
v_call: TRBV6-6
cdr3_aa: CASRGQIGGGNQPQHF
cdr3_nt: TGTGCCAGCCGGGGCCAGATCGGTGGCGGCAATCAGCCCCAGCATTTT

d_call: TRBD1
j_call: TRBJ2-7
clone_size: once
v_call: TRBV27
cdr3_aa: CASSLTGTISYEQYF
cdr3_nt: TGTGCCAGCAGTCTGACAGGGACGATATCCTACGAGCAGTACTTC

d_call: TRBD2
j_call: TRBJ2-7
clone_size: once
v_call: TRBV6-1
cdr3_aa: CASSWEGPSSYEQYF
cdr3_nt: TGTGCCAGCAGCTGGGAGGGGCCCAGCTCCTACGAGCAGTACTTC

d_call: NA
j_call: TRBJ2-7
clone_size: NA
v_call: TRBV20-1
cdr3_aa: CSAPGDGEQYF
cdr3_nt: TGCAGTGCTCCCGGGGACGGCGAGCAGTACTTC

d_call: NA
j_call: TRBJ2-1
clone_size: once
v_call: TRBV2
cdr3_aa: CASSEGGEQFF
cdr3_nt: TGTGCCAGCAGTGAAGGAGGGGAGCAGTTCTTC

d_call: NA
j_call: TRBJ2-2
clone_size: NA
v_call: TRBV5-1
cdr3_aa: CASSSNNDGELFF
cdr3_nt: TGCGCCAGCAGCAGCAACAACGACGGGGAGCTGTTTTTT

d_call: NA
j_call: TRBJ2-4
clone_size: NA
v_call: TRBV11-3
cdr3_aa: CASSVSGNIAKNIQYF
cdr3_nt: TGTGCCAGCAGCGTATCTGGGAATATAGCCAAAAACATTCAGTACTTC

d_call: NA
j_call: TRBJ2-7
clone_size: NA
v_call: TRBV19
cdr3_aa: CASSSRPRKDEQYF
cdr3_nt: TGTGCAAGTAGTTCCAGGCCCCGAAAGGACGAGCAGTACTTC

d_call: NA
j_call: TRBJ2-5
clone_size: NA
v_call: TRBV18
cdr3_aa: CASSGTPYQETQYF
cdr3_nt: TGTGCCAGCTCCGGGACACCGTACCAAGAGACCCAGTACTTC

d_call: TRBD1
j_call: TRBJ1-6
clone_size: NA
v_call: TRBV7-9
cdr3_aa: CASSGQANSPLHF
cdr3_nt: TGTGCCAGCAGCGGACAGGCGAATTCACCCCTCCACTTT

d_call: TRBD2
j_call: TRBJ2-2
clone_size: NA
v_call: TRBV5-8
cdr3_aa: CASSLGVRGSTGELFF
cdr3_nt: TGTGCCAGCAGCTTAGGGGTGCGGGGGAGCACCGGGGAGCTGTTTTTT

d_call: TRBD1
j_call: TRBJ1-2
clone_size: NA
v_call: TRBV18
cdr3_aa: CASSPQGTGYGYTF
cdr3_nt: TGTGCCAGCTCACCTCAGGGGACAGGGTATGGCTACACCTTC

d_call: NA
j_call: TRBJ2-3
clone_size: NA
v_call: TRBV28
cdr3_aa: CASSSVGTDTQYF
cdr3_nt: TGTGCCAGCAGTTCAGTGGGCACAGATACGCAGTATTTT

d_call: NA
j_call: TRBJ1-2
clone_size: NA
v_call: TRBV18
cdr3_aa: CASSPMQGQDYGYTF
cdr3_nt: TGTGCCAGCTCACCAATGCAGGGCCAGGACTATGGCTACACCTTC